This T cell receptor (beta chain) was captured in a study of Ad26.COV2.S vaccination and SARS-CoV-2 variants. Study summary: The authors gave Ad26.COV2.S intramuscularly, either once or twice 56 days apart.

Treatment here: around 19 received Ad26.COV2.S at low or high dose, single or two shots; 5 received placebo; per-sample allocation not given. It was on day 63 after the first vaccine or placebo injection that samples were taken. The CDR3 is made up of 12 amino acids. Trimming pared 0 bases from V and 6 bases from J, leaving 5 bases between. Per germline, CDR1 SGHRS and CDR2 YFSETQ. Method: immunoSEQ multiplex PCR; TCRdb's copy keeps in-frame clones and lacks some. In the table there are about 330,000 clones, roughly 88% of which are singletons. This clone was recorded only once. The sequence came from a person between 18 and 65 years old who received the Ad26.COV2.S COVID-19 vaccine or a placebo. The sample was peripheral blood, taken in a trial of Ad26.COV2.S vaccine versus placebo. The V and J genes are TRBV5-1 and TRBJ2-3; D remains unclear. The CDR3 sequence is CASSLDRDTQYF. The CDR3, as DNA: TGCGCCAGCAGCTTGGACCGGGATACGCAGTATTTT.